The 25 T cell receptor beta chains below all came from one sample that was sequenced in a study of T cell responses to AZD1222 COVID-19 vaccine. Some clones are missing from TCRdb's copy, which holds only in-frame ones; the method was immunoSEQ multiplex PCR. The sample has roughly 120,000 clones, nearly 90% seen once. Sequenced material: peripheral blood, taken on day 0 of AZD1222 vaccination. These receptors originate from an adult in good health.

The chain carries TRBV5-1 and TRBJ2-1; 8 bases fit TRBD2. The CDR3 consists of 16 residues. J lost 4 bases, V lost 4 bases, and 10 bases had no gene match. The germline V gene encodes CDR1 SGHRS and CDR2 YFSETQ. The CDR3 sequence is CASSPPAGGSYNEQFF. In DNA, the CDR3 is TGCGCCAGCAGCCCCCCGGCGGGAGGATCGTACAATGAGCAGTTCTTC.

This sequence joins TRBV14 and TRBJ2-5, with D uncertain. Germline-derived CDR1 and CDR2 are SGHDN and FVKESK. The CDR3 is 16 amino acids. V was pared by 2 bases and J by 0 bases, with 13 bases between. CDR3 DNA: TGTGCCAGCAGCCAAATACACGGATCGTACCAAGAGACCCAGTACTTC. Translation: CASSQIHGSYQETQYF. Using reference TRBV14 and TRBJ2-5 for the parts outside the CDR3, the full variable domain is EAGVTQFPSHSVIEKGQTVTLRCDPISGHDNLYWYRRVMGKEIKFLLHFVKESKQDESGMPNNRFLAERTGGTYSTLKVQPAELEDSGVYFCASSQIHGSYQETQYFGPGTRLLVL.

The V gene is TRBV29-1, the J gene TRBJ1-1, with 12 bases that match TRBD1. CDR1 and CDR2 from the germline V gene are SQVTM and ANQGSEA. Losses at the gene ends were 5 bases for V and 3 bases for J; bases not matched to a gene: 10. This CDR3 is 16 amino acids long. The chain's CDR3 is CSVPGTGGGLDTEAFF. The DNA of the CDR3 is TGCAGCGTTCCAGGGACAGGGGGCGGACTAGACACTGAAGCTTTCTTT.

Here the CDR3 reads CASSPGPRATQYF. CDR3 DNA sequence: TGTGCCAGCAGCCCCGGACCGCGGGCGACCCAGTACTTC. This chain connects TRBV9 to TRBJ2-5; D may be TRBD2 (5 bases). Germline assignment: CDR1 SGDLS and CDR2 YYNGEE. This CDR3 has 13 residues. Trimming cost V 4 bases and J 7 bases, with 14 bases left between them.

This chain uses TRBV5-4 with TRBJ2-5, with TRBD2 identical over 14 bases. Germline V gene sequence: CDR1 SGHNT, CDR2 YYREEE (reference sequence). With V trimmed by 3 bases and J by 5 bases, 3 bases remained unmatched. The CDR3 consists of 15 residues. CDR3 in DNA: TGTGCCAGCAGCTGGGGACTAGCGGGAGTGGAGACCCAGTACTTC. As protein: CASSWGLAGVETQYF.

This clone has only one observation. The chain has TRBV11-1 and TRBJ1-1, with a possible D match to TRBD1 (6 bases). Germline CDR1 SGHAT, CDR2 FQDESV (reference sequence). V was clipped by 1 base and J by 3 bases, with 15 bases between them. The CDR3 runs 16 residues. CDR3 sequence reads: CASSLVGGISYTEAFF. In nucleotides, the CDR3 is TGTGCCAGCAGCTTAGTAGGGGGGATCAGCTACACTGAAGCTTTCTTT.

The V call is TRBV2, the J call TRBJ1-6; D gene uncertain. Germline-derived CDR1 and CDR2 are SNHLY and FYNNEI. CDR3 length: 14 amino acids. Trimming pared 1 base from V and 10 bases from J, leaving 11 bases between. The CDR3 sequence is CASSEGGRWSPLHF. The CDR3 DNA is TGTGCCAGCAGTGAAGGAGGGCGGTGGTCACCCCTCCACTTT.

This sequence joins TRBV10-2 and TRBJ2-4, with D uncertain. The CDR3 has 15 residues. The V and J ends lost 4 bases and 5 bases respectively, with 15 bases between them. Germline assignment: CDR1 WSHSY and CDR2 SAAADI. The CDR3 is CASSGPGLRENIQYF. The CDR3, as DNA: TGCGCCAGCAGTGGCCCCGGATTAAGGGAAAACATTCAGTACTTC.

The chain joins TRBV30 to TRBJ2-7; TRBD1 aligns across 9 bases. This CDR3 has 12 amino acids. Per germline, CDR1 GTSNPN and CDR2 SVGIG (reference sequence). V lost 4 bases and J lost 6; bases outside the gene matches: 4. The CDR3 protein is CAWTGTGFEQYF. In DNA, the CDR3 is TGTGCCTGGACCGGGACAGGGTTCGAGCAGTACTTC.

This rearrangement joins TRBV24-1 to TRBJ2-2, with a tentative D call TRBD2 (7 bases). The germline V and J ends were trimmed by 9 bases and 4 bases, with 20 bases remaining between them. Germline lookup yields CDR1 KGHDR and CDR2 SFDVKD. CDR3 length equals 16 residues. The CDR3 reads CATGGAGAGATGELFF. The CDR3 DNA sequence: TGTGCCACCGGAGGGGCAGGGGCGGGGGCCACCGGGGAGCTGTTTTTT.

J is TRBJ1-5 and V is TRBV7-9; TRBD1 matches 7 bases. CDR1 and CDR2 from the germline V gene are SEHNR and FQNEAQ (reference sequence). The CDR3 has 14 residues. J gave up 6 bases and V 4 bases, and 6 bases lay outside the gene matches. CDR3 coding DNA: TGTGCCAGCAGCTCTATTCGGGACAGTCAGCCCCAGCATTTT. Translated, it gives CASSSIRDSQPQHF.

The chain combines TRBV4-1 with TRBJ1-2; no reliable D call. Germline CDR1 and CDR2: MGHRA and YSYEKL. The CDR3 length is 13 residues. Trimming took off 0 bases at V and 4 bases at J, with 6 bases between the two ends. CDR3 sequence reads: CASSQEPGYGYTF. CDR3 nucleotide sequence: TGCGCCAGCAGCCAAGAACCGGGCTATGGCTACACCTTC.

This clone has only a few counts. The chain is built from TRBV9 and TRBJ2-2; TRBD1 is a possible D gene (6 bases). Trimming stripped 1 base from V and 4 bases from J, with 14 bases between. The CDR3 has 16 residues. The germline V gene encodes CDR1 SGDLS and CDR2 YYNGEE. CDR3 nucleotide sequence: TGTGCCAGCAGCGTAACAGGGTCGTTAAGCACCGGGGAGCTGTTTTTT. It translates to CASSVTGSLSTGELFF.

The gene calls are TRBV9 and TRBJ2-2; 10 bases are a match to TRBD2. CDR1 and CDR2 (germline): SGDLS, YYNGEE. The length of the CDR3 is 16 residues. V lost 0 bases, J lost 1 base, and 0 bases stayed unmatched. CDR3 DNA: TGTGCCAGCAGCGTAGGACTAGCGGGGAACACCGGGGAGCTGTTTTTT. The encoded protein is CASSVGLAGNTGELFF.

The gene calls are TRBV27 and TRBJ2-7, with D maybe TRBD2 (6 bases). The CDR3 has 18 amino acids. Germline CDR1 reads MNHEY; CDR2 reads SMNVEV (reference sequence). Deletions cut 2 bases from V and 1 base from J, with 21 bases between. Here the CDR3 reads CASSLAVDRLGNSYEQYV. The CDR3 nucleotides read TGTGCCAGCAGTTTAGCGGTAGACAGACTAGGTAATTCCTACGAGCAGTACGTC.

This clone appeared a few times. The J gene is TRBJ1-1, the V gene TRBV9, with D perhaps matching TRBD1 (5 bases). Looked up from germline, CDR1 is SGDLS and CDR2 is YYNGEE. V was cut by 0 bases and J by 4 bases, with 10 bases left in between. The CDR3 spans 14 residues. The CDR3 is CASSVAGDGTEAFF. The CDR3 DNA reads TGTGCCAGCAGCGTAGCTGGGGACGGCACTGAAGCTTTCTTT.

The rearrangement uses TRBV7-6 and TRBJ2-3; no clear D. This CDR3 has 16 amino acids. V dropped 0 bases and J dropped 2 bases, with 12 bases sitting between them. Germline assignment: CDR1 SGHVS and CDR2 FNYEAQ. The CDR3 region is CASSLAHLSLTDTQYF. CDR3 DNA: TGTGCCAGCAGCTTAGCTCACCTCTCACTCACAGATACGCAGTATTTT. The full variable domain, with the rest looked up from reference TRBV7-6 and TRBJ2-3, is GAGVSQSPRYKVTKRGQDVALRCDPISGHVSLYWYRQALGQGPEFLTYFNYEAQQDKSGLPNDRFSAERPEGSISTLTIQRTEQRDSAMYRCASSLAHLSLTDTQYFGPGTRLTVL.

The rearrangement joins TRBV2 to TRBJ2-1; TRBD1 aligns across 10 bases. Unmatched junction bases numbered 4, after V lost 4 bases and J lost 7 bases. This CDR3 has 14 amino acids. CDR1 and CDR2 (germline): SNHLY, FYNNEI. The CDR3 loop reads CASSADRGLNEQFF. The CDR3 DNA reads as TGTGCCAGCAGTGCCGACAGGGGGCTTAATGAGCAGTTCTTC.

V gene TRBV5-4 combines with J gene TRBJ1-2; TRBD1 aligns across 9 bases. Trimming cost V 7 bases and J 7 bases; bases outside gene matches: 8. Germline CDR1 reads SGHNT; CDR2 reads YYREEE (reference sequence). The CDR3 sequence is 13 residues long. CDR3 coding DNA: TGTGCCAGCGTGGGACAGGGCAAAGGTGGCTACACCTTC. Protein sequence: CASVGQGKGGYTF.

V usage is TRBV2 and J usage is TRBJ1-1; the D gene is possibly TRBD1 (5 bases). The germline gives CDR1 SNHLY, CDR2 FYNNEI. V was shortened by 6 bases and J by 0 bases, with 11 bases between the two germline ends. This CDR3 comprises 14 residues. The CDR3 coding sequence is TGTGCCAGCAGAGGGACCGTTCTGAACACTGAAGCTTTCTTT. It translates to CASRGTVLNTEAFF.

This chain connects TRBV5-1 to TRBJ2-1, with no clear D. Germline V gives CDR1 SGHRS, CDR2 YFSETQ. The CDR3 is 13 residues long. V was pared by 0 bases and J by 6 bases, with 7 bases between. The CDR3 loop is CASSLDRANEQFF. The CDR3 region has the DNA TGCGCCAGCAGCTTGGATAGGGCCAATGAGCAGTTCTTC.

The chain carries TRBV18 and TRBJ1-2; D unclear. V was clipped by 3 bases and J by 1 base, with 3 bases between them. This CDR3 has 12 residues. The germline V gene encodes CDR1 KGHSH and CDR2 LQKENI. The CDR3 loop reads CASSPDNYGYTF. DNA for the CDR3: TGTGCCAGCTCACCCGATAACTATGGCTACACCTTC.

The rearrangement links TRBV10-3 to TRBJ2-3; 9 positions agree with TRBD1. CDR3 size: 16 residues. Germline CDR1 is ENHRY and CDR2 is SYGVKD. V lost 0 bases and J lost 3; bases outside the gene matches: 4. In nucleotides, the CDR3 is TGTGCCATCAGTGAGTCGGGGGACAGGGTAACAGATACGCAGTATTTT. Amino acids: CAISESGDRVTDTQYF.

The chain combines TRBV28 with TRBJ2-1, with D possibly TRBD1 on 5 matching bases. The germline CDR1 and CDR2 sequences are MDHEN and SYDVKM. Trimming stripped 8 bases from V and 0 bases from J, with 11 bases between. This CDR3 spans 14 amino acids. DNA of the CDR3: TGTGCCAGCGGGGCTTACCGCTCCTACAATGAGCAGTTCTTC. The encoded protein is CASGAYRSYNEQFF.

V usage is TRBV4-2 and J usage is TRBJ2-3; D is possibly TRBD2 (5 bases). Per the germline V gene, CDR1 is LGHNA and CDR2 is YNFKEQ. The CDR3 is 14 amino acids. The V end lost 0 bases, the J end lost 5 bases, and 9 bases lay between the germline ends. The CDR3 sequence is CASSQDEGVDTQYF. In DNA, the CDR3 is TGTGCCAGCAGCCAAGATGAGGGAGTAGATACGCAGTATTTT.